These 12 T cell receptor beta chains were all obtained from the same sample, sequenced in a study of memory CD4+ T cells and cytomegalovirus serostatus. This table comes from immunoSEQ multiplex PCR, and its TCRdb copy is limited to in-frame clones, with some not included. The sample includes over 45,000 clones, more than 65% of them seen just once. Single viable CD3+CD4+CD8-CD45RO+ cells were sorted as the memory CD4+ T cells. What was sequenced was memory CD4+ T cells from blood. Source of these receptors: an adult in good health and CMV-seronegative. Some clones in this sample may be carry-over from other donors' samples.

The chain couples TRBV5-1 to TRBJ2-1, with a weak D call TRBD1 (5 bases). Trimming shortened V by 3 bases and J by 4 bases, and 11 bases separated the two germline ends. The CDR3 is 14 amino acids. From germline, CDR1 is SGHRS and CDR2 YFSETQ. The CDR3 sequence is CASSWLGPYNEQFF. In DNA form, the CDR3 reads TGCGCCAGCAGCTGGCTGGGGCCTTACAATGAGCAGTTCTTC.

The gene calls are TRBV5-1 and TRBJ2-6; D remains unclear. CDR1 and CDR2 (germline): SGHRS, YFSETQ. This CDR3 comprises 16 residues. Trimming stripped 0 bases from V and 1 base from J, with 8 bases between. The CDR3 protein is CASSLVSGSGANVLTF. In nucleotides, the CDR3 is TGCGCCAGCAGCTTGGTTTCAGGATCTGGGGCCAACGTCCTGACTTTC. Full variable domain (rest looked up from reference TRBV5-1 and TRBJ2-6): KAGVTQTPRYLIKTRGQQVTLSCSPISGHRSVSWYQQTPGQGLQFLFEYFSETQRNKGNFPGRFSGRQFSNSRSEMNVSTLELGDSALYLCASSLVSGSGANVLTFGAGSRLTVL.

V is TRBV2 and J is TRBJ2-1; tentatively, D is TRBD2 (5 bases). Trimming removed 4 bases at V and 2 bases at J, with 9 bases between. The CDR3 covers 14 residues. Germline CDR1 and CDR2: SNHLY and FYNNEI. The CDR3 DNA reads TGTGCCAGCAGTGGCAGCGGAGCCTACAATGAGCAGTTCTTC. Its translation is CASSGSGAYNEQFF. The variable domain in full, completed from reference TRBV2 and TRBJ2-1, reads EPEVTQTPSHQVTQMGQEVILRCVPISNHLYFYWYRQILGQKVEFLVSFYNNEISEKSEIFDDQFSVERPDGSNFTLKIRSTKLEDSAMYFCASSGSGAYNEQFFGPGTRLTVL.

The chain is built from TRBV7-9 and TRBJ1-4; unclear D gene. CDR3 length equals 12 residues. Germline CDR1 reads SEHNR; CDR2 reads FQNEAQ (reference sequence). Deletions cut 6 bases from V and 6 bases from J, with 8 bases between. The CDR3 DNA reads as TGTGCCAGCAGTTGGAGAGATGAAAAACTGTTTTTT. Encoded protein: CASSWRDEKLFF.

This clone was observed once. The chain recombines TRBV5-4 with TRBJ1-1; TRBD1 is a possible D gene (5 bases). Trimming took 9 bases from V and 6 from J, leaving 15 bases between them. The CDR3 covers 12 residues. Germline CDR1 reads SGHNT; CDR2 reads YYREEE (reference sequence). CDR3 coding DNA: TGTGCCACCCGGGGCGCTCTCTCTGAAGCTTTCTTT. It encodes CATRGALSEAFF.

The chain has TRBV25-1 and TRBJ2-1; TRBD2 aligns across 9 bases. This CDR3 has 15 residues. Germline V gives CDR1 MGHDK, CDR2 SYGVNS. Trimming took 5 bases from V and 0 from J; bases not matched to a gene: 2. CDR3 region: CASSSSGTSYNEQFF. The CDR3 nucleotides read TGTGCCAGCAGTTCTAGCGGGACCTCCTACAATGAGCAGTTCTTC.

V usage is TRBV6-5 and J usage is TRBJ1-3; D is uncertain. The germline gives CDR1 MNHEY, CDR2 SVGAGI. Trimming stripped 7 bases from V and 0 bases from J, with 13 bases between. This CDR3 region has 15 residues. DNA for the CDR3: TGTGCCAGCACCAGAGACGGGAGCTCTGGAAACACCATATATTTT. It yields the protein CASTRDGSSGNTIYF.

This chain connects TRBV28 to TRBJ2-1; TRBD2 matches at 8 bases. The CDR3 runs to 15 residues. J was trimmed by 8 bases and V by 6 bases; bases with no gene match: 12. The germline V gene has CDR1 MDHEN and CDR2 SYDVKM. The DNA of the CDR3 is TGTGCCAGCAGACCCAGCGGGGGTAGGCTGCATGAGCAGTTCTTC. Encoded protein: CASRPSGGRLHEQFF.

CDR3 protein: CASSELGTQYF. CDR3 nucleotide sequence: TGCGCCAGCAGTGAGCTAGGTACGCAGTATTTT. The rearrangement links TRBV10-2 to TRBJ2-3, with D unresolved. Germline V gene data show CDR1 as WSHSY and CDR2 as SAAADI. The CDR3 is 11 amino acids. Trimming cost V 2 bases and J 8 bases, with 5 bases left between them.

J is TRBJ2-3 and V is TRBV20-1, with D unclear. V dropped 5 bases and J dropped 5 bases, with 5 bases sitting between them. The CDR3 has 10 residues. CDR1 and CDR2 from the germline V gene are DFQATT and SNEGSKA (reference sequence). CDR3 in amino acids: CSADIDTQYF. CDR3 DNA sequence: TGCAGTGCTGACATAGATACGCAGTATTTT.

The chain is built from TRBV6-1 and TRBJ1-4; D is uncertain. Trimming took 4 bases from V and 0 from J, leaving 9 bases between them. Germline V gene sequence: CDR1 MNHNS, CDR2 SASEGT. The CDR3 totals 15 residues. CDR3 amino acids: CASSGELATNEKLFF. The CDR3 nucleotides read TGTGCCAGCAGTGGGGAGTTAGCAACTAATGAAAAACTGTTTTTT.

This rearrangement joins TRBV7-9 to TRBJ2-1, with D perhaps TRBD2 (6 bases). CDR1 SEHNR and CDR2 FQNEAQ come from the germline V gene (reference sequence). The CDR3 length is 15 residues. The V gene lost 7 bases and the J gene lost 4 bases, with 17 bases spanning the gap. CDR3 sequence reads: CASTPGARGYNEQFF. CDR3 DNA: TGTGCCAGCACCCCGGGAGCCCGGGGGTACAATGAGCAGTTCTTC.